This is a list of T cell receptor beta chains from one sample in a study of blood T cells in healthy people across ages. One entry per CDR3 protein, called by TCRdb with MiXCR from the 5' RACE reads. This sample has approximately 800,000 distinct CDR3 sequences, with around 36% found just once. The sequenced sample consisted of blood. These receptors originate from a young man in good health. Both conserved end residues are part of each CDR3.

J gene | V gene | CDR3 protein
TRBJ2-1 | TRBV10-3 | CAISGPTDRGFYEQFF
TRBJ1-2 | TRBV20-1 | CSARDLSETGHFYGYTF
TRBJ2-1 | TRBV4-1 | CASSQDLGGSGNNEQFF
TRBJ1-2 | TRBV29-1 | CSVGLQGMRDGYTF
TRBJ2-5 | TRBV12-3/TRBV12-4 | CASSLTPLIQETQYF
TRBJ2-5 | TRBV29-1 | CSVEERALGGTQYF
TRBJ1-1 | TRBV12-3/TRBV12-4 | CAVNIGLMNTEAFF
TRBJ2-7 | TRBV20-1 | CSAGGQTSTYEQYF
TRBJ2-5 | TRBV12-3/TRBV12-4 | CASTPYRKQETQYF
TRBJ2-7 | TRBV4-2 | CASSQDLGLGRAYF
TRBJ1-6 | TRBV24-1 | CATSEANSPLHF
TRBJ2-1 | TRBV4-1 | CASSQAGSGYNEQFF
TRBJ2-1 | TRBV28 | CASRRTAYNEQFF
TRBJ2-7 | TRBV7-2 | CAGSFRGYEQYF
TRBJ2-4 | TRBV6-5 | CASSPIRAAKNIQYF
TRBJ1-6 | TRBV27 | CASSSTGVVAPLHF
TRBJ2-1 | TRBV12-3/TRBV12-4 | CASSLAREQFF
TRBJ2-1 | TRBV25-1 | CASNYGGTSVNEQFF
TRBJ1-2 | TRBV5-1 | CASSIRPWGPLSYTF
TRBJ2-7 | TRBV12-3/TRBV12-4 | CASSFGSGGEQYF
- | TRBV13 | CASSLEEGGEPHEQYF
TRBJ1-1 | TRBV19 | CASTPAVRVYMNTEAFF
TRBJ1-1 | TRBV6-1 | CASSDRGFTEAFF
TRBJ2-4 | TRBV15 | CATSTGTGFGNIQYF
TRBJ2-5 | TRBV6-5 | CASSGLRAQETQYF
TRBJ2-5 | TRBV7-2 | CASSLAGADLGQTQYF
TRBJ2-5 | TRBV7-2 | CASSWDKVQETQYF
TRBJ2-2 | TRBV29-1 | CSVIPGTNTGELFF
TRBJ1-5 | TRBV20-1 | CSAFGTGGWNQPQHF
TRBJ1-1 | TRBV4-3 | CASSRDAGVNTEAFF
TRBJ2-3 | TRBV5-1 | CASSVTPTSGETDTQYF
TRBJ2-7 | TRBV4-3 | CASSQDPGQGYEQYF
TRBJ1-1 | TRBV3-1 | CASTTGFMNTEAFF
TRBJ1-1 | TRBV20-1 | CSARLDRRTEAFF
TRBJ2-2 | TRBV20-1 | CSAQLPNTGELVF
TRBJ1-1 | TRBV28 | CASSWGTGEGNTEAFF
TRBJ1-1 | TRBV14 | CASSQDFGQLNTEAFF